These 27 T cell receptor beta chains were all obtained from the same sample, sequenced in a study of CD4 T cells in relation to SARS-CoV-2 and coronaviruses. Some clones are missing from TCRdb's copy, which holds only in-frame ones; the method was immunoSEQ multiplex PCR. Among 20,000 or so clones, 78% were seen once, and the ten largest hold about 19%. These TCRs are of unknown antigen specificity. CD4+ T cells from unexposed donors were obtained before the COVID-19 pandemic (2011-2018). Isolation of CD4+ T cells took place after roughly nine days in culture. The sample was CD4+ T cells from PBMCs, cultured in vitro. These receptor sequences come from a human donor in good health.

V and J are TRBV27 and TRBJ1-1; 8 nucleotides match TRBD1. Germline trimming cut 10 bases from V and 7 bases from J; bases unmatched to any gene: 5. Germline V gives CDR1 MNHEY, CDR2 SMNVEV (reference sequence). This CDR3 has 11 amino acids. CDR3 in amino acids: CATRGPGEAFF. Written as DNA, the CDR3 is TGTGCCACCAGGGGGCCCGGTGAAGCTTTCTTT.

A single count supports this clone. V gene TRBV30 combines with J gene TRBJ1-1; maybe TRBD1 (6 bases). V was clipped by 1 base and J by 1 base, with 7 bases between them. In germline, CDR1 is GTSNPN, CDR2 SVGIG (reference sequence). There are 13 residues in the CDR3. As DNA, the CDR3 is TGTGCCTGGAGTGCCAGGGGGAACACTGAAGCTTTCTTT. This sequence encodes CAWSARGNTEAFF.

The DNA of the CDR3 is TGCGCCAGCAGTGAGGGGACAAGGGGCCCCTATGGCTACACCTTC. Its translation: CASSEGTRGPYGYTF. The V gene is TRBV5-1, the J gene TRBJ1-2; possible D gene TRBD1, 6 bases. The ends were cut back, 5 bases at V and 4 bases at J, with 18 bases in the middle. Per germline, CDR1 SGHRS and CDR2 YFSETQ. The CDR3 has 15 residues.

This sequence joins TRBV19 and TRBJ2-1; 7 nucleotides align to TRBD1. V lost 4 bases, J lost 4 bases, and 4 bases stayed unmatched. CDR3 size: 14 residues. Germline CDR1 is LNHDA and CDR2 is SQIVND (reference sequence). As DNA, the CDR3 is TGTGCCAGTAGTACACTACAGGGGTACAATGAGCAGTTCTTC. Residues: CASSTLQGYNEQFF.

The chain couples TRBV9 to TRBJ2-7; 10 nucleotides match TRBD1. Looked up from germline, CDR1 is SGDLS and CDR2 is YYNGEE. This CDR3 spans 15 amino acids. Losses at the gene ends were 4 bases for V and 3 bases for J; bases not matched to a gene: 7. The CDR3 DNA follows: TGTGCCAGCAGCCCTAGACAGGGGGCGAGCTACGAGCAGTACTTC. It yields the protein CASSPRQGASYEQYF.

In its sample, this clone was seen once. This chain joins TRBV28 and TRBJ2-1; perhaps TRBD2 as D (5 bases). This CDR3 spans 17 amino acids. Per germline, CDR1 MDHEN and CDR2 SYDVKM. Trimming left V 5 bases short and J 8 bases short, with 25 bases between. CDR3 protein: CASSGKGLSSLSHEQFF. Here the CDR3 DNA reads TGTGCCAGCAGTGGAAAAGGACTGTCTTCTCTTTCCCATGAGCAGTTCTTC.

V is TRBV18 and J is TRBJ2-1; D may be TRBD2 (6 bases). CDR3 length: 14 amino acids. V shed 3 bases and J shed 1 base, with 7 bases lying between them. Germline CDR1 is KGHSH and CDR2 is LQKENI. The DNA for the CDR3 is TGTGCCAGCTCACCCGGGAGTTCCTACAATGAGCAGTTCTTC. Encoded protein: CASSPGSSYNEQFF.

This chain links TRBV3-1 (or the pseudogene TRBV3-2) with TRBJ2-1; no clear D gene. The V end was cut by 0 bases, the J end by 15 bases, with 15 bases between. The germline gives CDR1 LGHDT, CDR2 YNNKEL (reference sequence). This CDR3 has 13 residues. The CDR3 nucleotides read TGTGCCAGCAGCCAAGATAGGAGAACTCGACGGTTCTTC. Translating gives CASSQDRRTRRFF.

This clone was observed once. The gene calls are TRBV19 and TRBJ1-2; 11 bases align to TRBD1. CDR1 is LNHDA, CDR2 SQIVND, per germline (reference sequence). V shed 10 bases, J shed 6 bases, and the junction held 13 bases outside the gene matches. CDR3 length: 15 residues. The CDR3 region is CATNRDRGNLNGYTF. For the CDR3, the DNA is TGTGCCACCAACCGGGACAGGGGGAATTTGAATGGCTACACCTTC. The complete variable domain, with remaining parts taken from reference TRBV19 and TRBJ1-2, reads DGGITQSPKYLFRKEGQNVTLSCEQNLNHDAMYWYRQDPGQGLRLIYYSQIVNDFQKGDIAEGYSVSREKKESFPLTVTSAQKNPTAFYLCATNRDRGNLNGYTFGSGTRLTVV.

In its sample, this clone was seen a few times. The chain links TRBV12-5 to TRBJ1-2, with D possibly being TRBD1 (6 bases). The germline CDR1 and CDR2 sequences are LGHNT and FRNRAP. The CDR3 length is 17 residues. The germline V and J ends were trimmed by 4 bases and 4 bases, with 22 bases remaining between them. CDR3 loop: CASGSGVFGGRAYGYTF. CDR3 in DNA: TGTGCTAGTGGTTCCGGTGTGTTTGGGGGGCGCGCCTATGGCTACACCTTC.

This sequence joins TRBV10-3 and TRBJ1-1, with D possibly being TRBD1 (6 bases). The germline V gene has CDR1 ENHRY and CDR2 SYGVKD. There are 13 residues in the CDR3. V was cut by 6 bases and J by 1 base, with 9 bases left in between. CDR3 coding DNA: TGTGCCATCAGGCCGGGACAGAACACTGAAGCTTTCTTT. Translating it yields CAIRPGQNTEAFF.

The CDR3 is CASSLAPGNTEAFF. In DNA, the CDR3 is TGTGCCAGCAGCTTGGCGCCAGGGAACACTGAAGCTTTCTTT. The chain links TRBV5-6 to TRBJ1-1; D call uncertain. V was trimmed by 0 bases and J by 1 base, leaving 7 bases between them. The CDR3 is 14 amino acids. Germline CDR1 and CDR2: SGHDT and YYEEEE.

The rearrangement links TRBV5-5 to TRBJ2-1, with TRBD1 identical over 7 bases. This CDR3 comprises 15 residues. After removal of 5 bases from V and 2 bases from J, the junction contained 7 bases not matched to a gene. Germline V gene sequence: CDR1 SGHKS, CDR2 YYEKEE (reference sequence). CDR3 coding DNA: TGTGCCAGCAGGCAAACAGGGGCCCCCTACAATGAGCAGTTCTTC. The encoded protein is CASRQTGAPYNEQFF.

This chain connects TRBV4-1 to TRBJ1-2; D not resolved. CDR3 length: 14 amino acids. The germline gives CDR1 MGHRA, CDR2 YSYEKL. V shed 1 base and J shed 4 bases, with 10 bases lying between them. DNA for the CDR3: TGCGCCAGCAGCCAAGGGGGTAGCGTCTATGGCTACACCTTC. Encoded protein: CASSQGGSVYGYTF.

V and J are TRBV9 and TRBJ2-2; a possible D gene is TRBD1 (5 bases). This CDR3 is 15 amino acids long. V lost 4 bases to trimming and J lost 0 bases, with 10 bases between them. Germline V CDR1 and CDR2: SGDLS, YYNGEE. The CDR3 sequence: CASSPQDTNTGELFF. The CDR3 nucleotides are TGTGCCAGCAGCCCCCAGGACACGAACACCGGGGAGCTGTTTTTT.

The CDR3 loop reads CSVISGYEQYF. CDR3 coding DNA: TGCAGCGTTATTTCGGGCTACGAGCAGTACTTC. The rearrangement links TRBV29-1 to TRBJ2-7, with no clear D. Between the trimmed V and J ends, which lost 5 bases and 3 bases, there was a span of 8 bases. From germline, CDR1 is SQVTM and CDR2 ANQGSEA. The CDR3 runs to 11 residues.

The chain combines TRBV5-8 with TRBJ2-7; perhaps TRBD1 as D (6 bases). The V end was cut by 4 bases, the J end by 0 bases, with 11 bases between. CDR3 length: 14 residues. In germline, CDR1 is SGHTS, CDR2 YDEGEE. CDR3 loop: CASSPTGPSYEQYF. The CDR3 bases are TGTGCCAGCAGCCCTACAGGGCCCTCCTACGAGCAGTACTTC.

This chain links TRBV4-2 with TRBJ2-7; D may be TRBD2 (7 bases). Trimming took off 0 bases at V and 5 bases at J, with 17 bases between the two ends. CDR3 length: 16 residues. Germline CDR1 is LGHNA and CDR2 is YNFKEQ. Written as DNA, the CDR3 is TGTGCCAGCAGCCAAGAGGGGGGCGGGAGTATCGACGAGCAGTACTTC. This codes for CASSQEGGGSIDEQYF.

V and J are TRBV3-1 (or the pseudogene TRBV3-2) and TRBJ1-5, with unresolved D. V lost 1 base and J 2 bases, leaving 9 bases between the germline ends. The CDR3 totals 15 residues. Germline assignment: CDR1 LGHDT and CDR2 YNNKEL (reference sequence). The CDR3 DNA reads as TGTGCCAGCAGCCAAGGAGGGTTGGGCAATCAGCCCCAGCATTTT. Translation gives CASSQGGLGNQPQHF.

The V call is TRBV12-3 or TRBV12-4, the J call TRBJ2-5; D is unresolved. This CDR3 is built from 13 residues. V lost 3 bases to trimming and J lost 3 bases, with 8 bases between them. This CDR3 reads CASSFSWEETQYF. CDR3 DNA sequence: TGTGCCAGCAGTTTCAGTTGGGAAGAGACCCAGTACTTC.

This sequence joins TRBV11-2 and TRBJ1-1; D is unclear. V gave up 1 base and J gave up 8 bases, with 11 bases separating them. The germline gives CDR1 SGHAT, CDR2 FQNNGV. CDR3 length equals 13 residues. For the CDR3, the DNA is TGTGCCAGCAGCTTAGGGAGACGGAAGGAAGCTTTCTTT. Its translation: CASSLGRRKEAFF.

In its sample, this clone was seen a few times. The chain links TRBV7-9 to TRBJ1-5; no reliable D call. The CDR3 consists of 13 residues. Germline CDR1 reads SEHNR; CDR2 reads FQNEAQ (reference sequence). V gave up 1 base and J gave up 8 bases, with 9 bases separating them. The CDR3 loop reads CASSLEDLEPQHF. The CDR3 coding sequence is TGTGCCAGCAGCTTAGAGGATTTGGAGCCCCAGCATTTT. The whole variable domain, filled in from reference TRBV7-9 and TRBJ1-5, reads DTGVSQNPRHKITKRGQNVTFRCDPISEHNRLYWYRQTLGQGPEFLTYFQNEAQLEKSRLLSDRFSAERPKGSFSTLEIQRTEQGDSAMYLCASSLEDLEPQHFGDGTRLSIL.

V and J are TRBV20-1 and TRBJ1-5, with unresolved D. This CDR3 has 12 amino acids. Germline CDR1 and CDR2: DFQATT and SNEGSKA (reference sequence). V gave up 3 bases and J gave up 5 bases, with 8 bases separating them. In DNA form, the CDR3 reads TGCAGTGCTAGTAACGGTGATCAGCCCCAGCATTTT. It encodes CSASNGDQPQHF.

This chain connects TRBV7-3 to TRBJ1-1; D gene unclear. The CDR3 runs to 13 residues. The V end was cut by 2 bases, the J end by 2 bases, with 6 bases between. Per germline, CDR1 SGHTA and CDR2 FQGTGA. The CDR3 region has the DNA TGTGCCAGCAGCTTAGGCAGAAACACTGAAGCTTTCTTT. Translation: CASSLGRNTEAFF.

V and J are TRBV10-3 and TRBJ2-1, with D tentatively TRBD2 (6 bases). The CDR3 sequence is 15 residues long. Trimming took 6 bases from V and 2 from J, leaving 14 bases between them. CDR1 is ENHRY, CDR2 SYGVKD, per germline. The CDR3 region has the DNA TGTGCCATCAGGACTAGGGAAGCCCCCTACAATGAGCAGTTCTTC. It translates to CAIRTREAPYNEQFF.

By frequency in the sample, this clone is large. V gene TRBV7-3 combines with J gene TRBJ2-2, with a weak D call TRBD1 (6 bases). Germline lookup yields CDR1 SGHTA and CDR2 FQGTGA. Trimming left V 2 bases short and J 2 bases short, with 12 bases between. The length of the CDR3 is 16 residues. CDR3 sequence (DNA): TGTGCCAGCAGCTTAGGAGGACAGTCAAACACCGGGGAGCTGTTTTTT. This sequence encodes CASSLGGQSNTGELFF.

This chain joins TRBV5-8 and TRBJ2-7; a possible D gene is TRBD1 (6 bases). Germline CDR1 is SGHTS and CDR2 is YDEGEE. V was clipped by 4 bases and J by 2 bases, with 19 bases between them. The CDR3 spans 16 residues. The CDR3: CASSDPSTGTTYEQYF. The CDR3 nucleotides are TGTGCCAGCAGCGACCCATCCACCGGGACAACCTACGAGCAGTACTTC.